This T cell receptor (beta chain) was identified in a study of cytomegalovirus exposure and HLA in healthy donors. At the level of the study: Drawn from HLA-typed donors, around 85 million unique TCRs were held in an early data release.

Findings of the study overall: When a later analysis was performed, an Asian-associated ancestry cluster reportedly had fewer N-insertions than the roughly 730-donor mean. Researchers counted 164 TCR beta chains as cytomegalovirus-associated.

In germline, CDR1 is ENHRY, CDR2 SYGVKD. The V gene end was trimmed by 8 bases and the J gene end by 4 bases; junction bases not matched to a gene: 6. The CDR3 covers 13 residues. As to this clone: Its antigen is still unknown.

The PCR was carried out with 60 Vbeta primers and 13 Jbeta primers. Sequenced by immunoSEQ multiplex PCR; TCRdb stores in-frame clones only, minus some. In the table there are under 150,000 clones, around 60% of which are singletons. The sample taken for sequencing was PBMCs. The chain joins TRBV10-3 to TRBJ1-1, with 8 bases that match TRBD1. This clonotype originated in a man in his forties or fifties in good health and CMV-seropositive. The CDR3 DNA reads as TGTGCCATCTCCGGACAGGGCGGCACTGAAGCTTTCTTT. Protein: CAISGQGGTEAFF.